Shown below are 8 T cell receptor beta chains from a single sample sequenced in a study of T cell clonality in common variable immunodeficiency. Generated by immunoSEQ multiplex PCR, the TCRdb table keeps only in-frame clones and is missing some. The sample was found to contain 42,000 or so clones, and every one recurs. Input material: peripheral blood mononuclear cells. These receptors were collected from a person aged 18 to 75 in good health.

In this sample, this clone turned up many times. Sequencing ends 3 residues short of the CDR3 end; the germline J gene provides the rest. The chain links TRBV20-1 to TRBJ2-3, with a possible D match to TRBD2 (5 bases). The CDR3 sequence is 14 residues long. V shed 5 bases and J shed 0 bases, with 12 bases lying between them. Germline CDR1 reads DFQATT; CDR2 reads SNEGSKA (reference sequence). The sequenced CDR3 bases are TGCAGTGCTTATAGCGACGCTAGCACAGATACG. Amino acid sequence: CSAYSDASTDT. From start to end, the CDR3 is CSAYSDASTDTQYF.

This clone was detected ten times or more. Coverage ceases 3 residues before the CDR3 finishes, and the germline J gene fills in the end. V gene TRBV7-3 combines with J gene TRBJ2-1, with 8 nucleotides matching TRBD2. The V gene's germline CDR1 is SGHTA and CDR2 FQGTGA. Trimming took 5 bases from V and 8 from J; bases not matched to a gene: 8. CDR3 length: 14 amino acids. The CDR3 protein is CASSLSGSNDEQFF. The DNA read from the CDR3 is TGTGCCAGCAGCCTAAGCGGGAGCAACGATGAG.

This clone was seen only a few times. The read falls 3 residues short of the CDR3 end, and the missing part is taken from the germline J gene. The chain employs TRBV20-1 and TRBJ2-7, with 7 bases that match TRBD1. Germline CDR1 and CDR2: DFQATT and SNEGSKA (reference sequence). Trimming removed 0 bases from V and 4 bases from J; junction bases left unmatched: 9. The length of the CDR3 is 15 residues. The CDR3 loop reads CSAREATGTEYEQYF. The CDR3 DNA, read in part, is TGCAGTGCTAGAGAGGCCACCGGGACAGAATACGAG.

This clone was detected many times. The read ends 3 residues early relative to the CDR3; the germline J gene fills the gap. This chain connects TRBV20-1 to TRBJ2-3; D might be TRBD2 (6 bases). This CDR3 is built from 14 residues. Trimming removed 3 bases at V and 0 bases at J, with 10 bases between. Germline loops: CDR1 DFQATT, CDR2 SNEGSKA (reference sequence). CDR3 amino acids: CSASLGLSTDTQYF. The sequenced part of the CDR3 DNA is TGCAGTGCTAGTCTGGGACTGAGCACAGATACG.

At least ten counts were recorded for this clone. The sequenced fragment ends 3 residues before the CDR3 boundary, so the rest is inferred from the germline J gene. The chain uses TRBV6-4 and TRBJ2-2; the D gene is possibly TRBD2 (6 bases). CDR3 length: 16 amino acids. Trimming shortened V by 4 bases and J by 6 bases, and 18 bases separated the two germline ends. CDR1 is MRHNA and CDR2 is SNTAGT in the germline V gene. The DNA read from the CDR3 is TGTGCCAGCAGTGTATTTGCGGGAATGGCCGCCGGGGAG. Translating it yields CASSVFAGMAAGE. The CDR3, in full, reads CASSVFAGMAAGELFF.

This clone was seen ten or more times. From the germline J gene comes the end of the CDR3, since the read stops 3 residues before it. The rearrangement joins TRBV20-1 to TRBJ1-1; the D is unclear. Per the germline V gene, CDR1 is DFQATT and CDR2 is SNEGSKA (reference sequence). The V and J ends lost 3 bases and 3 bases respectively, with 11 bases between them. There are 13 residues in the CDR3. CDR3 loop: CSASVGRDTEAFF. CDR3 DNA, as far as it was read: TGCAGTGCTAGTGTAGGGCGTGACACTGAA.

This clone was seen at least ten times. The read finishes 3 residues shy of the CDR3 end, and the germline J gene is used to complete it. The chain recombines TRBV18 with TRBJ1-1, with 8 bases identical to TRBD1. The J segment lost 4 bases and the V segment lost 3 bases, leaving 7 bases of the junction unmatched. CDR1 and CDR2 (germline): KGHSH, LQKENI. This CDR3 comprises 15 residues. The CDR3: CASSPIQGQGTEAFF. The sequenced part of the CDR3 DNA is TGTGCCAGCTCACCGATTCAAGGACAGGGCACTGAA.

This clone was counted many times. The missing CDR3 end, 3 residues past where the read stops, is filled in from the germline J gene. The rearrangement joins TRBV6-2 or TRBV6-3 to TRBJ2-1; 11 nucleotides line up with TRBD2. J gave up 7 bases and V 4 bases, and 12 bases lay outside the gene matches. The CDR3 is 17 amino acids. The germline V gene has CDR1 MNHEY and CDR2 SVGEGT. The sequenced part of the CDR3 DNA is TGTGCCAGCAGTTCCCTGACCATAGCGGGGGGGGGAAATGAG. Translating gives CASSSLTIAGGGNE. The complete CDR3 sequence is CASSSLTIAGGGNEQFF.